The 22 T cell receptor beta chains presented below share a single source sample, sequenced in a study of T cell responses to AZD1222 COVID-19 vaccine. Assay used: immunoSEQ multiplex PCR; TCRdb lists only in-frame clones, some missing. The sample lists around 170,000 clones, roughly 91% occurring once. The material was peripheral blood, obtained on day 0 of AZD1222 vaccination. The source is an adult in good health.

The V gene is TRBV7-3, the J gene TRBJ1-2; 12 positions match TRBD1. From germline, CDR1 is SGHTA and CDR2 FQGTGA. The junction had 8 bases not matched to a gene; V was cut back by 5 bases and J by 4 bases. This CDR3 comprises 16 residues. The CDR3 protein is CASSEGGTGGFYGYTF. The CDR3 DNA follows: TGTGCCAGCAGCGAAGGAGGGACAGGGGGCTTCTATGGCTACACCTTC.

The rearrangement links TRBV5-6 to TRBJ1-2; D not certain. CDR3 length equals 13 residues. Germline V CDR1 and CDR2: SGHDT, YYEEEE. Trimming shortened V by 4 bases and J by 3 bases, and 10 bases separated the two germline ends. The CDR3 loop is CASSPGADYGYTF. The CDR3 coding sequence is TGTGCCAGCAGCCCCGGAGCGGACTATGGCTACACCTTC.

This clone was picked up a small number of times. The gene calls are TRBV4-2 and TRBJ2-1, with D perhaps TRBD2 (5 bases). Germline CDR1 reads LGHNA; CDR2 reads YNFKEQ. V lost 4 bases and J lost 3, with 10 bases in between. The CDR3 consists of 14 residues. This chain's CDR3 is CASSPSRDYNEQFF. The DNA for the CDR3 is TGTGCCAGCAGCCCGTCCCGGGACTACAATGAGCAGTTCTTC.

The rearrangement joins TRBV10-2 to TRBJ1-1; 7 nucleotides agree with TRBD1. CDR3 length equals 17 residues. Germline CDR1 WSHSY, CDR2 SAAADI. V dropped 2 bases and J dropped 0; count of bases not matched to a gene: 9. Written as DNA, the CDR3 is TGCGCCAGCAGTGAGGATAGCGGACAGGTCGTGAACACTGAAGCTTTCTTT. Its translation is CASSEDSGQVVNTEAFF.

The CDR3 region is CAISGNGVLEGYTF. The CDR3 DNA reads as TGTGCCATCAGTGGAAATGGGGTACTGGAGGGCTACACCTTC. The chain couples TRBV10-3 to TRBJ1-2; D gene ambiguous. Per the germline V gene, CDR1 is ENHRY and CDR2 is SYGVKD. This CDR3 comprises 14 residues. With 4 bases removed from V and 8 bases from J, the gap between germline ends came to 17 bases.

The CDR3 nucleotides are TGTGCCATCATATATACCCGACTAGCGGGAGTGGTCGCCAAAAACATTCAGTACTTC. This sequence encodes CAIIYTRLAGVVAKNIQYF. The chain joins TRBV10-3 to TRBJ2-4; TRBD2 matches at 12 bases. Germline trimming cut 7 bases from V and 1 base from J; bases unmatched to any gene: 14. This CDR3 comprises 19 residues. Germline V gene lookup returns CDR1 ENHRY and CDR2 SYGVKD.

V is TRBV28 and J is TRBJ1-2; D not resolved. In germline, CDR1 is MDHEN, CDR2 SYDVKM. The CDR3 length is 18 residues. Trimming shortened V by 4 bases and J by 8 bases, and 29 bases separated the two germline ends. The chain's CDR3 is CASSSSGGVAPPRWGYTF. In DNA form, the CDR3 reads TGTGCCAGCAGTTCGTCAGGAGGCGTGGCCCCTCCTCGGTGGGGCTACACCTTC.

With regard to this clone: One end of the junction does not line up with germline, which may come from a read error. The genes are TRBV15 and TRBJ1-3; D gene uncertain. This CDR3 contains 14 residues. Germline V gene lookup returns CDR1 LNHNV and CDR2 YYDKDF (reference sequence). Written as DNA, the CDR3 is TGTGTCACCAGCATCGTGGGCTCTGGAAACACCATATATTTT. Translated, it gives CVTSIVGSGNTIYF.

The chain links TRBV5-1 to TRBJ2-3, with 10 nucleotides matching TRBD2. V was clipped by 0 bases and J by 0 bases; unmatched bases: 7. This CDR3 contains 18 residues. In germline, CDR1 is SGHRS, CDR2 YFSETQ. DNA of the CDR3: TGCGCCAGCAGCTTGGTCCGTAGCGGGGGGCGGAGCACAGATACGCAGTATTTT. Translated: CASSLVRSGGRSTDTQYF.

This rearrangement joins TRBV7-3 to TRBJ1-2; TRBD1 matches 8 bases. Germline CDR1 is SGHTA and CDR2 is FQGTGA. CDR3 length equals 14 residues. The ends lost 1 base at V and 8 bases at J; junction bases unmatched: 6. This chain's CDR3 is CASSLRAGDRGYTF. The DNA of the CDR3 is TGTGCCAGCAGCTTAAGGGCAGGGGACAGGGGCTACACCTTC. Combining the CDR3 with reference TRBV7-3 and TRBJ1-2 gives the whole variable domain GAGVSQTPSNKVTEKGKYVELRCDPISGHTALYWYRQSLGQGPEFLIYFQGTGAADDSGLPNDRFFAVRPEGSVSTLKIQRTERGDSAVYLCASSLRAGDRGYTFGSGTRLTVV.

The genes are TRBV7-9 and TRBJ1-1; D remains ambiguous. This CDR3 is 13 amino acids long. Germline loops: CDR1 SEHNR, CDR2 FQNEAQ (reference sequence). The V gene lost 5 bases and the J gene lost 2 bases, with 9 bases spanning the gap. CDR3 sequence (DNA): TGTGCCAGCAGCCGTAATACAAACACTGAAGCTTTCTTT. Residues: CASSRNTNTEAFF. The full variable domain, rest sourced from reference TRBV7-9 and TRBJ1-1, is DTGVSQNPRHKITKRGQNVTFRCDPISEHNRLYWYRQTLGQGPEFLTYFQNEAQLEKSRLLSDRFSAERPKGSFSTLEIQRTEQGDSAMYLCASSRNTNTEAFFGQGTRLTVV.

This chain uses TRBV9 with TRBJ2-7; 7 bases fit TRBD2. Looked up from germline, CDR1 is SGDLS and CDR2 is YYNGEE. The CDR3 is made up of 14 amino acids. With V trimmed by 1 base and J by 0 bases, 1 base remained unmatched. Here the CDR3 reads CASSVSGTSYEQYF. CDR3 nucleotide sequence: TGTGCCAGCAGCGTAAGCGGGACCTCCTACGAGCAGTACTTC.

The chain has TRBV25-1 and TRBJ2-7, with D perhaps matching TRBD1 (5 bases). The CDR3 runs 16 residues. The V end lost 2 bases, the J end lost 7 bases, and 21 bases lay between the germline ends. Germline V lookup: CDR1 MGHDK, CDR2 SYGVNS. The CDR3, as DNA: TGTGCCAGCAGTGAAAAACGCAGGGTTGGTTTTTATGAGCAGTACTTC. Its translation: CASSEKRRVGFYEQYF.

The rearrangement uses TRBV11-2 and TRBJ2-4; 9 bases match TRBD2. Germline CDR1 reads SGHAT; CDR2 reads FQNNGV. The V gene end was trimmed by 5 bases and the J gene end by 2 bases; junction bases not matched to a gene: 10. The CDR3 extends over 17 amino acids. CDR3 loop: CASSPFTSGFTKNIQYF. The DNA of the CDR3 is TGTGCCAGCAGCCCCTTTACTAGCGGGTTTACCAAAAACATTCAGTACTTC.

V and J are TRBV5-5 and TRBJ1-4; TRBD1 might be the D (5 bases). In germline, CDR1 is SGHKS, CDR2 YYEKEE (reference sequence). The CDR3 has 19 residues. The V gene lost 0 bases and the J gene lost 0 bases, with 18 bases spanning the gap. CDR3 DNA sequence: TGTGCCAGCAGCTTGGGCAGGGTTGTGGGGGGAACAACTAATGAAAAACTGTTTTTT. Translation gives CASSLGRVVGGTTNEKLFF.

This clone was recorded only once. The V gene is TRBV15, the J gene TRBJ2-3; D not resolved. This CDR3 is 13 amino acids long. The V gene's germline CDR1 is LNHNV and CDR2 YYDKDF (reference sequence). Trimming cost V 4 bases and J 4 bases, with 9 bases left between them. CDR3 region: CATSTRAADTQYF. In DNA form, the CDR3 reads TGTGCCACCAGCACCCGGGCCGCAGATACGCAGTATTTT.

The CDR3 loop is CSVVSQGYEQYF. The CDR3 DNA follows: TGCAGCGTTGTATCACAGGGCTACGAGCAGTACTTC. The J gene is TRBJ2-7, the V gene TRBV29-1, with D perhaps matching TRBD1 (6 bases). With 4 bases removed from V and 3 bases from J, the gap between germline ends came to 10 bases. CDR3 length: 12 amino acids. The V gene's germline CDR1 is SQVTM and CDR2 ANQGSEA.

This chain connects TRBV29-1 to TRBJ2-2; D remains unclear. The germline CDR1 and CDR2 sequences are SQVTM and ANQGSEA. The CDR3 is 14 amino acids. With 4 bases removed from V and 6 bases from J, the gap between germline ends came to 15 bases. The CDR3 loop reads CSVGHKVGAGELFF. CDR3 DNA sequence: TGCAGCGTTGGGCATAAGGTTGGGGCCGGGGAGCTGTTTTTT.

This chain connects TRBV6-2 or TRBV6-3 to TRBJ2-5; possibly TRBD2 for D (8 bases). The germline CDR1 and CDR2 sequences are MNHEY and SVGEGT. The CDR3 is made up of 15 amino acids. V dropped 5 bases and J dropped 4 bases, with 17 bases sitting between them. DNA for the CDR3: TGTGCCAGCAGTAGCCGACAGGGACTAGGAGAGACCCAGTACTTC. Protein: CASSSRQGLGETQYF.

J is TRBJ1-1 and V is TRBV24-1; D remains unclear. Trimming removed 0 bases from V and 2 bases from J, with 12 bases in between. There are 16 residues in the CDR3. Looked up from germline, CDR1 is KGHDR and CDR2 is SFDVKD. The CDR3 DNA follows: TGTGCCACCAGTGATTTGAGGCACGGGGAAAACACTGAAGCTTTCTTT. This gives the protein CATSDLRHGENTEAFF.

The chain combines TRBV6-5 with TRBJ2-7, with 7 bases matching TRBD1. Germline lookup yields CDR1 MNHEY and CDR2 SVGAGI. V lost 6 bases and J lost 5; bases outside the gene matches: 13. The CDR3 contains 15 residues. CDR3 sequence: CASSRPGQIPHEQYF. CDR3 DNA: TGTGCCAGCAGCAGACCGGGACAGATCCCCCACGAGCAGTACTTC.

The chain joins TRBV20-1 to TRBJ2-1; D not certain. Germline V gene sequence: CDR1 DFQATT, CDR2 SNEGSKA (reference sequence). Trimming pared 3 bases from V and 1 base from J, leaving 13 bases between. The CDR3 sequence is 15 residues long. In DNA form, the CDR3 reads TGCAGTGCTAGTGACTTGATGAAATCCTACAATGAGCAGTTCTTC. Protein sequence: CSASDLMKSYNEQFF.